The 30 T cell receptor beta chains given below trace back to one sample, sequenced in a study of blood T cell repertoires in COVID-19. Generated by immunoSEQ multiplex PCR, the TCRdb table keeps only in-frame clones and is missing some. The sample lists fewer than 45,000 clones, 80% to 90% occurring once. The material sequenced was peripheral blood. All receptors come from a middle-aged woman with acute or convalescent COVID-19.

In DNA form, the CDR3 reads TGTGCCAGCAGCCGGGATGGGGTCGGGGGCACTGAAGCTTTCTTT. This encodes CASSRDGVGGTEAFF. The gene calls are TRBV3-1 (or the pseudogene TRBV3-2) and TRBJ1-1, with D possibly TRBD1 on 5 matching bases. Trimming left V 4 bases short and J 4 bases short, with 16 bases between. Per germline, CDR1 LGHDT and CDR2 YNNKEL (reference sequence). This CDR3 region has 15 residues.

The chain uses TRBV28 and TRBJ2-7; the D gene is possibly TRBD1 (5 bases). V was shortened by 6 bases and J by 3 bases, with 15 bases between the two germline ends. Germline V gene sequence: CDR1 MDHEN, CDR2 SYDVKM. The CDR3 extends over 14 amino acids. The CDR3 protein is CASSPPRGGYEQYF. CDR3 bases: TGTGCCAGCAGCCCCCCAAGGGGCGGCTACGAGCAGTACTTC.

J is TRBJ2-2 and V is TRBV28; 8 bases fit TRBD1. Germline trimming cut 5 bases from V and 0 bases from J; bases unmatched to any gene: 11. Germline V lookup: CDR1 MDHEN, CDR2 SYDVKM. CDR3 length: 18 amino acids. CDR3 amino acids: CASSETGYRGANTGELFF. The CDR3 DNA reads TGTGCCAGCAGTGAAACGGGTTACAGGGGGGCGAACACCGGGGAGCTGTTTTTT.

The V gene is TRBV19, the J gene TRBJ1-5, with 8 nucleotides matching TRBD1. The germline V gene encodes CDR1 LNHDA and CDR2 SQIVND (reference sequence). Trimming at V came to 5 bases and at J to 5 bases, leaving 5 bases not matched to a gene. The CDR3 spans 14 residues. The chain's CDR3 is CASSPPGGYQPQHF. The CDR3 coding sequence is TGTGCCAGTAGTCCCCCAGGGGGCTATCAGCCCCAGCATTTT.

The DNA for the CDR3 is TGTGCCAGCAGAGGTTGGGGCATCGGGGAGCAGTACTTC. It specifies CASRGWGIGEQYF. This chain links TRBV6-5 with TRBJ2-7, with a weak D call TRBD1 (5 bases). The V end lost 6 bases, the J end lost 7 bases, and 16 bases lay between the germline ends. Per the germline V gene, CDR1 is MNHEY and CDR2 is SVGAGI. The CDR3 consists of 13 residues.

This clone appeared once. The rearrangement joins TRBV15 to TRBJ1-1; 8 bases line up with TRBD1. J gave up 0 bases and V 6 bases, and 9 bases lay outside the gene matches. Germline V gene data show CDR1 as LNHNV and CDR2 as YYDKDF (reference sequence). This CDR3 spans 16 amino acids. CDR3 DNA sequence: TGTGCCACCAGTCCCGGGACAGGTACTATGAACACTGAAGCTTTCTTT. As protein: CATSPGTGTMNTEAFF.

This clone appeared once. The rearrangement uses TRBV6-2 or TRBV6-3 and TRBJ2-1; a possible D gene is TRBD2 (5 bases). The CDR3 spans 16 residues. V was clipped by 2 bases and J by 0 bases, with 11 bases between them. Germline loops: CDR1 MNHEY, CDR2 SVGEGT. CDR3 region: CASSYRAASSYNEQFF. CDR3 coding DNA: TGTGCCAGCAGTTACCGAGCGGCCTCCTCCTACAATGAGCAGTTCTTC.

The chain combines TRBV28 with TRBJ2-7, with D perhaps matching TRBD2 (5 bases). The CDR3 spans 13 residues. V was trimmed by 6 bases and J by 7 bases, leaving 16 bases between them. CDR1 and CDR2 (germline): MDHEN, SYDVKM. The CDR3 spells CASSSISGIEQYF. DNA for the CDR3: TGTGCCAGCAGCTCCATCTCCGGGATTGAGCAGTACTTC.

Only one count was recorded for this clone. The V gene is TRBV18, the J gene TRBJ1-1; D gene unclear. CDR1 KGHSH and CDR2 LQKENI come from the germline V gene. V was shortened by 2 bases and J by 3 bases, with 10 bases between the two germline ends. The CDR3 consists of 14 residues. CDR3 nucleotides: TGTGCCAGCTCACCATGGGGAGTCGACACTGAAGCTTTCTTT. Translated: CASSPWGVDTEAFF.

As concerns this clone: The junction and the germline gene differ at one end; a read error may be behind it. The V gene is TRBV7-7, the J gene TRBJ2-7; TRBD2 aligns across 8 bases. The germline V gene encodes CDR1 SSHAT and CDR2 FNYEAQ (reference sequence). The length of the CDR3 is 16 residues. CDR3 nucleotide sequence: TGTGCTAGCAGCGCACAGGGCGGGGGGCAAGGGAACGAGCAGTACTTC. The encoded protein is CASSAQGGGQGNEQYF.

The chain is built from TRBV11-1 and TRBJ2-1; D remains unclear. V was pared by 0 bases and J by 8 bases, with 11 bases between. The length of the CDR3 is 14 residues. The germline gives CDR1 SGHAT, CDR2 FQDESV (reference sequence). CDR3 loop: CASSLASVRDEQFF. The CDR3 region has the DNA TGTGCCAGCAGCTTAGCGTCGGTACGCGATGAGCAGTTCTTC.

The chain carries TRBV2 and TRBJ1-5; TRBD1 agrees at 10 bases. The germline V gene has CDR1 SNHLY and CDR2 FYNNEI. The CDR3 spans 15 residues. The V and J ends lost 7 bases and 3 bases, in that order; junction bases with no gene match: 6. CDR3 sequence: CASKRTGGTNQPQHF. CDR3 in DNA: TGTGCCAGCAAAAGGACAGGGGGAACCAATCAGCCCCAGCATTTT.

The gene calls are TRBV6-5 and TRBJ2-7, with 9 bases identical to TRBD1. V trimming: 5 bases; J trimming: 0 bases; junction bases outside the gene matches: 5. Germline CDR1 reads MNHEY; CDR2 reads SVGAGI. The CDR3 spans 15 residues. The CDR3 coding sequence is TGTGCCAGCAGTCTCGGACAGGGGAACTCCTACGAGCAGTACTTC. It codes for CASSLGQGNSYEQYF.

The rearrangement joins TRBV29-1 to TRBJ2-1; D gene uncertain. The ends were cut back, 3 bases at V and 6 bases at J, with 15 bases in the middle. Germline loops: CDR1 SQVTM, CDR2 ANQGSEA. The CDR3 contains 14 residues. As DNA, the CDR3 is TGCAGCGTTGATAAAGGAGCCACTGGCAATGAGCAGTTCTTC. Protein: CSVDKGATGNEQFF.

This clone came up a few times. The J gene is TRBJ2-1, the V gene TRBV9; a weak D match, TRBD1 (6 bases). Germline values: CDR1 SGDLS, CDR2 YYNGEE. V dropped 3 bases and J dropped 8 bases, with 15 bases sitting between them. This CDR3 spans 14 amino acids. The CDR3 coding sequence is TGTGCCAGCAGCGACTACTCACAGGGCGATGAGCAGTTCTTC. This codes for CASSDYSQGDEQFF.

The genes are TRBV7-9 and TRBJ2-7; D is unclear. V lost 5 bases and J 2 bases, leaving 4 bases between the germline ends. CDR1 is SEHNR, CDR2 FQNEAQ, per germline (reference sequence). There are 11 residues in the CDR3. Written as DNA, the CDR3 is TGTGCCAGCAGCCCAGCCTACGAGCAGTACTTC. Its translation: CASSPAYEQYF. Complete variable domain (other parts from reference TRBV7-9 and TRBJ2-7): DTGVSQNPRHKITKRGQNVTFRCDPISEHNRLYWYRQTLGQGPEFLTYFQNEAQLEKSRLLSDRFSAERPKGSFSTLEIQRTEQGDSAMYLCASSPAYEQYFGPGTRLTVT.

Only a few counts were recorded for this clone. This CDR3 reads CASSPLTGGSKNIQYF. The CDR3 DNA follows: TGTGCCAGCAGTCCCTTGACAGGGGGTTCCAAAAACATTCAGTACTTC. This chain links TRBV28 with TRBJ2-4; 9 nucleotides agree with TRBD1. Per the germline V gene, CDR1 is MDHEN and CDR2 is SYDVKM. The J segment lost 2 bases and the V segment lost 5 bases, leaving 7 bases of the junction unmatched. This CDR3 comprises 16 residues.

The chain is built from TRBV5-1 and TRBJ2-4; 11 positions match TRBD1. Germline-derived CDR1 and CDR2 are SGHRS and YFSETQ. The CDR3 contains 16 residues. V lost 4 bases and J lost 9; bases outside the gene matches: 12. CDR3 sequence reads: CASSPSGTGGASIQYF. CDR3 DNA sequence: TGCGCCAGCAGCCCTTCCGGGACAGGGGGAGCGAGCATTCAGTACTTC.

This rearrangement joins TRBV19 to TRBJ1-5; 8 nucleotides agree with TRBD1. Trimming removed 9 bases from V and 0 bases from J; junction bases left unmatched: 16. Germline-derived CDR1 and CDR2 are LNHDA and SQIVND (reference sequence). CDR3 length: 18 amino acids. The CDR3 region has the DNA TGTGCCAGCTTGTCCCGCGGGACAGGTACCCATAGCAATCAGCCCCAGCATTTT. This encodes CASLSRGTGTHSNQPQHF.

The V gene is TRBV5-1, the J gene TRBJ2-1; 9 bases align to TRBD2. The CDR3 loop spans 14 amino acids. CDR1 SGHRS and CDR2 YFSETQ come from the germline V gene. V lost 4 bases to trimming and J lost 6 bases; unmatched junction nucleotides: 5. The DNA for the CDR3 is TGCGCCAGCAGCGTATGGACTAGCGTCAATGAGCAGTTCTTC. Protein sequence: CASSVWTSVNEQFF.

The chain uses TRBV5-4 and TRBJ2-7, with 9 bases aligning to TRBD1. The junction had 11 bases not matched to a gene; V was cut back by 4 bases and J by 3 bases. This CDR3 contains 16 residues. Per the germline V gene, CDR1 is SGHNT and CDR2 is YYREEE (reference sequence). The CDR3 spells CASSPDRGLNFYEQYF. CDR3 nucleotides: TGTGCCAGCAGCCCGGACAGGGGCCTCAATTTCTACGAGCAGTACTTC.

The chain employs TRBV19 and TRBJ1-1; 10 positions match TRBD1. The CDR3 consists of 15 residues. CDR1 LNHDA and CDR2 SQIVND come from the germline V gene (reference sequence). The V segment lost 6 bases and the J segment 3 bases; nucleotides outside the gene matches: 7. The CDR3 bases are TGTGCCAGTAGCCCCGGCGACAGGGGGCACACTGAAGCTTTCTTT. This encodes CASSPGDRGHTEAFF. The entire variable domain, with the rest obtained from reference TRBV19 and TRBJ1-1, is as follows: DGGITQSPKYLFRKEGQNVTLSCEQNLNHDAMYWYRQDPGQGLRLIYYSQIVNDFQKGDIAEGYSVSREKKESFPLTVTSAQKNPTAFYLCASSPGDRGHTEAFFGQGTRLTVV.

V and J are TRBV23-1 and TRBJ2-5; 8 bases align to TRBD1. TRBV23-1 is treated as an ORF (open reading frame) with a function not yet certain. The J segment lost 5 bases and the V segment lost 3 bases, leaving 8 bases of the junction unmatched. The CDR3 is 15 amino acids. CDR3 nucleotides: TGCGCCAGCAGTCACCTGGACAGGGCCGTGGAGACCCAGTACTTC. Protein product: CASSHLDRAVETQYF.

CDR3 loop: CAWSYRGVYGYTF. CDR3 coding DNA: TGTGCCTGGAGTTACCGGGGGGTCTATGGCTACACCTTC. J is TRBJ1-2 and V is TRBV30; D may be TRBD1 (5 bases). Trimming cost V 2 bases and J 4 bases, with 11 bases left between them. The CDR3 spans 13 residues. Germline loops: CDR1 GTSNPN, CDR2 SVGIG (reference sequence).

V usage is TRBV29-1 and J usage is TRBJ2-2; TRBD2 matches 9 bases. From germline, CDR1 is SQVTM and CDR2 ANQGSEA. J gave up 10 bases and V 7 bases, and 4 bases lay outside the gene matches. The CDR3 is 11 amino acids. The CDR3 loop reads CSALAGSELFF. Here the CDR3 DNA reads TGCAGCGCCCTAGCGGGATCGGAGCTGTTTTTT.

The rearrangement links TRBV7-9 to TRBJ1-3; D might be TRBD1 (5 bases). Germline CDR1 is SEHNR and CDR2 is FQNEAQ (reference sequence). This CDR3 is built from 14 residues. Deletions cut 5 bases from V and 1 base from J, with 9 bases between. DNA of the CDR3: TGTGCCAGCAGCGTTCAGGGTTCTGGAAACACCATATATTTT. It specifies CASSVQGSGNTIYF.

This chain links TRBV7-9 with TRBJ1-2; D may be TRBD1 (6 bases). Trimming removed 4 bases at V and 4 bases at J, with 19 bases between. Germline lookup yields CDR1 SEHNR and CDR2 FQNEAQ (reference sequence). The CDR3 length is 16 residues. The CDR3 DNA is TGTGCCAGCAGCTCGCATCCTGCGGGGGACACCTATGGCTACACCTTC. Encoded protein: CASSSHPAGDTYGYTF.

The gene calls are TRBV7-8 and TRBJ2-7; possibly TRBD1 for D (5 bases). Germline CDR1 is SGHVS and CDR2 is FQNEAQ. V was pared by 1 base and J by 1 base, with 11 bases between. The CDR3 spans 15 residues. The chain's CDR3 is CASSLVPGISYEQYF. As DNA, the CDR3 is TGTGCCAGCAGCTTAGTCCCAGGGATATCCTACGAGCAGTACTTC.

This clone occurred once. The chain is built from TRBV28 and TRBJ1-5; 7 bases line up with TRBD1. Per the germline V gene, CDR1 is MDHEN and CDR2 is SYDVKM. This CDR3 spans 18 amino acids. Losses at the gene ends were 4 bases for V and 2 bases for J; bases not matched to a gene: 14. The CDR3 here is CASSSPQMTGPRNQPQHF. As DNA, the CDR3 is TGTGCCAGCAGTTCACCCCAAATGACAGGGCCGCGCAATCAGCCCCAGCATTTT.

V usage is TRBV30 and J usage is TRBJ1-1; D is ambiguous. This CDR3 contains 14 residues. Germline values: CDR1 GTSNPN, CDR2 SVGIG (reference sequence). V dropped 2 bases and J dropped 2 bases, with 12 bases sitting between them. The CDR3 region has the DNA TGTGCCTGGAGTCTGTACAGTCAAAACACTGAAGCTTTCTTT. Translating it yields CAWSLYSQNTEAFF.